The 8 T cell receptor beta chains in this list originate from one sample, sequenced in a study of shared T cell receptors in the human thymus. The table came from immunoSEQ multiplex PCR; TCRdb's copy has only in-frame clones and leaves some out. The sample yields approximately 730,000 clones, approximately 85% seen once. The same specimen was also included in a second study, on human thymus T cells.

Sequencing was performed on thymocytes. These receptors originate from a girl in the first two years of life with a congenital heart defect.

The V call is TRBV6-1, the J call TRBJ1-5; a weak D match, TRBD1 (5 bases). The CDR3 length is 14 residues. V lost 4 bases to trimming and J lost 0 bases, with 7 bases between them. Germline CDR1 reads MNHNS; CDR2 reads SASEGT. In DNA, the CDR3 is TGTGCCAGCAGTGGACAGAATAGCAATCAGCCCCAGCATTTT. Protein sequence: CASSGQNSNQPQHF.

In this sample, this clone turned up once. The chain employs TRBV4-3 and TRBJ1-2; 7 bases line up with TRBD1. The ends lost 0 bases at V and 8 bases at J; junction bases unmatched: 12. This CDR3 is 16 amino acids long. CDR1 and CDR2 (germline): LGHNA, YSLEER. The CDR3 nucleotides read TGCGCCAGCAGCCAAGATCCTTCAGGGGGTACGAGGGGCTACACCTTC. The encoded protein is CASSQDPSGGTRGYTF.

The chain carries TRBV6-5 and TRBJ1-6; D unresolved. This CDR3 contains 12 residues. In germline, CDR1 is MNHEY, CDR2 SVGAGI. V dropped 5 bases and J dropped 7 bases, with 6 bases sitting between them. CDR3 sequence (DNA): TGTGCCAGCAGTACGAGGAATTCACCCCTCCACTTT. This encodes CASSTRNSPLHF.

V and J are TRBV18 and TRBJ2-7; 7 bases are a match to TRBD1. The CDR3 is 16 amino acids. Germline loops: CDR1 KGHSH, CDR2 LQKENI. The trim removed 3 bases at V and 2 bases at J, leaving 10 bases unmatched. The CDR3 DNA reads as TGTGCCAGCTCACCTCAACAGGGGCAGATTACCTACGAGCAGTACTTC. As protein: CASSPQQGQITYEQYF. Drawing the rest from reference TRBV18 and TRBJ2-7, the complete variable domain is NAGVMQNPRHLVRRRGQEARLRCSPMKGHSHVYWYRQLPEEGLKFMVYLQKENIIDESGMPKERFSAEFPKEGPSILRIQQVVRGDSAAYFCASSPQQGQITYEQYFGPGTRLTVT.

The chain has TRBV5-5 and TRBJ1-2, with 9 bases lining up with TRBD1. Trimming removed 4 bases from V and 5 bases from J; junction bases left unmatched: 9. This CDR3 is built from 15 residues. Germline V gives CDR1 SGHKS, CDR2 YYEKEE (reference sequence). The CDR3 nucleotides are TGTGCCAGCAGCCAATGTGGGACAGGGAATTATGGCTACACCTTC. This gives the protein CASSQCGTGNYGYTF. Full variable domain (outside the CDR3, taken from reference TRBV5-5 and TRBJ1-2): DAGVTQSPTHLIKTRGQQVTLRCSPISGHKSVSWYQQVLGQGPQFIFQYYEKEERGRGNFPDRFSARQFPNYSSELNVNALLLGDSALYLCASSQCGTGNYGYTFGSGTRLTVV.

This clone was seen a handful of times. The gene calls are TRBV6-1 and TRBJ1-2, with TRBD1 matching 12 bases. CDR1 MNHNS and CDR2 SASEGT come from the germline V gene. CDR3 size: 17 residues. J gave up 7 bases and V 4 bases, and 13 bases lay outside the gene matches. The DNA of the CDR3 is TGTGCCAGCAGTGCCGGACGGGACAGGGGGCGAGGTTTTGGCTACACCTTC. Amino acids: CASSAGRDRGRGFGYTF.

This rearrangement joins TRBV30 to TRBJ2-1; tentatively, D is TRBD2 (6 bases). The germline CDR1 and CDR2 sequences are GTSNPN and SVGIG (reference sequence). V lost 3 bases and J 8 bases, leaving 14 bases between the germline ends. The CDR3 has 13 amino acids. CDR3 residues: CAWRSPAGDEQFF. CDR3 sequence (DNA): TGTGCCTGGAGATCCCCAGCGGGCGATGAGCAGTTCTTC.

This chain links TRBV21-1 with TRBJ2-7; the D segment call TRBD1 is taken from the table without a DNA check. TRBV21-1 has pseudogene status. The CDR3 spans 15 residues. CDR3 residues: CASRCRRHPPYEQYF. The DNA of the CDR3 is TGTGCCAGCAGGTGCCGCCGACATCCCCCCTACGAGCAGTACTTC.